This entry lists 15 T cell receptor beta chains sequenced from one sample in a study of T cells after yellow fever vaccination. From the 5' RACE reads, TCRdb called clonotypes with MiXCR, one entry per CDR3 protein. The sample lists around 610,000 distinct CDR3 sequences, roughly 12% occurring once. The sample here was PBMCs, taken on the day of the yellow fever booster vaccination. The receptors stem from a man aged 25-45 years who received the YFV17D yellow fever vaccine.

The genes are TRBV3-1 and TRBJ2-6, with D possibly called TRBD1 or TRBD2 (5 bases each). Trimming removed 4 bases at V and 2 bases at J, with 18 bases between. The CDR3 has 18 amino acids. The V gene's germline CDR1 is LGHDT and CDR2 YNNKEL (reference sequence). CDR3 sequence: CASSPVGTWRTGANVLTF. The CDR3 DNA sequence: TGTGCCAGCAGCCCAGTGGGGACCTGGCGAACTGGGGCCAACGTCCTGACTTTC.

Note on this clonotype: The junction departs from the called germline gene at one end, perhaps through a read error. The rearrangement links TRBV29-1 to TRBJ2-1; no definite D call. This CDR3 contains 14 residues. Germline V CDR1 and CDR2: SQVTM, ANQGSEA. Here the CDR3 DNA reads TGCAGCGTCCCTCCCGTGAGCTCCTACAAAGAGCAGTTCTTC. Encoded protein: CSVPPVSSYKEQFF.

In its sample, this clonotype was seen a few times. The chain links TRBV7-3 to TRBJ1-3; D not resolved. The germline V gene encodes CDR1 SGHTA and CDR2 FQGTGA. Trimming removed 3 bases from V and 8 bases from J, with 11 bases in between. This CDR3 is built from 13 residues. The CDR3: CASSLSGSDTIYF. The CDR3 DNA reads TGTGCCAGCAGCTTGTCCGGGTCGGACACCATATATTTT.

This clonotype has more than one count but fewer than ten. This chain connects TRBV6-1 to TRBJ1-4; 9 bases fit TRBD1. CDR3 length: 15 residues. The J segment lost 5 bases and the V segment lost 6 bases, leaving 7 bases of the junction unmatched. Germline-derived CDR1 and CDR2 are MNHNS and SASEGT. The CDR3, as DNA: TGTGCCAGCAGGCTGACAGGGGGGTTAAATGAAAAACTGTTTTTT. This translates into CASRLTGGLNEKLFF.

The chain is built from TRBV18 and TRBJ2-7; the D is unclear. V was trimmed by 2 bases and J by 3 bases, leaving 8 bases between them. The CDR3 has 13 amino acids. CDR1 and CDR2 (germline): KGHSH, LQKENI. The CDR3 protein is CASSPTTVYEQYF. As DNA, the CDR3 is TGTGCCAGCTCACCAACGACGGTCTACGAGCAGTACTTC.

This clonotype has only a few counts. The chain is built from TRBV20-1 and TRBJ1-4, with D maybe TRBD1 (5 bases). Per the germline V gene, CDR1 is DFQATT and CDR2 is SNEGSKA (reference sequence). The V and J ends lost 7 bases and 5 bases respectively, with 14 bases between them. This CDR3 is built from 13 residues. CDR3 residues: CSGEGGGNEKLFF. The CDR3 DNA reads as TGCAGTGGAGAGGGCGGGGGAAATGAAAAACTGTTTTTT.

This clonotype has just a few counts. The rearrangement uses TRBV7-8 and TRBJ1-4; D unclear. Germline CDR1 is SGHVS and CDR2 is FQNEAQ. The CDR3 loop spans 15 amino acids. V lost 1 base and J 7 bases, leaving 13 bases between the germline ends. CDR3 nucleotide sequence: TGTGCCAGCAGCTTAGAGGGCCCAGGCAGTGAAAAACTGTTTTTT. It codes for CASSLEGPGSEKLFF.

Only a few counts were recorded for this clonotype. This chain uses TRBV30 with TRBJ2-3; 13 bases map to TRBD2. The V segment lost 5 bases and the J segment 5 bases; nucleotides outside the gene matches: 4. Germline loops: CDR1 GTSNPN, CDR2 SVGIG (reference sequence). This CDR3 is built from 14 residues. Written as DNA, the CDR3 is TGTGCCTGGCAACTAGCGGGAGGGATAGATACGCAGTATTTT. Its protein is CAWQLAGGIDTQYF. The full variable domain, in which reference TRBV30 and TRBJ2-3 provide the parts outside the CDR3, is SQTIHQWPATLVQPVGSPLSLECTVEGTSNPNLYWYRQAAGRGLQLLFYSVGIGQISSEVPQNLSASRPQDRQFILSSKKLLLSDSGFYLCAWQLAGGIDTQYFGPGTRLTVL.

This clonotype has a handful of counts. This chain joins TRBV25-1 and TRBJ2-2, with TRBD1 matching 7 bases. Germline V lookup: CDR1 MGHDK, CDR2 SYGVNS. V gave up 2 bases and J gave up 5 bases; unmatched junction bases: 5. CDR3 length: 15 amino acids. The CDR3 here is CASSENTGDTGELFF. The CDR3 DNA is TGTGCCAGCAGTGAAAACACAGGGGATACCGGGGAGCTGTTTTTT.

The CDR3 region has the DNA TGTGCCACCAGTGATTCGGGACTAGCGGGCGGTGAGCAGTTCTTC. It codes for CATSDSGLAGGEQFF. V usage is TRBV24-1 and J usage is TRBJ2-1, with TRBD2 matching 12 bases. V gave up 2 bases and J gave up 9 bases; unmatched junction bases: 4. The CDR3 contains 15 residues. In germline, CDR1 is KGHDR, CDR2 SFDVKD.

This chain connects TRBV5-1 to TRBJ2-7; TRBD1 agrees at 10 bases. The junction had 4 bases not matched to a gene; V was cut back by 0 bases and J by 7 bases. This CDR3 region has 14 residues. The V gene's germline CDR1 is SGHRS and CDR2 YFSETQ. CDR3 coding DNA: TGCGCCAGCAGCTTGGAGGACAGGGGGTGGGAGCAGTACTTC. Encoded protein: CASSLEDRGWEQYF.

V usage is TRBV5-1 and J usage is TRBJ1-2, with 7 bases lining up with TRBD1. The CDR3 is 12 amino acids. CDR1 SGHRS and CDR2 YFSETQ come from the germline V gene. J lost 5 bases, V lost 9 bases, and 7 bases had no gene match. DNA for the CDR3: TGCGCCACATGGGACAGAACTTATGGCTACACCTTC. It encodes CATWDRTYGYTF.

This clonotype appeared a few times. The chain is built from TRBV6-2 or TRBV6-3 and TRBJ2-1; 10 nucleotides align to TRBD2. The CDR3 has 22 amino acids. Germline-derived CDR1 and CDR2 are MNHEY and SVGEGT. Unmatched junction bases numbered 27, after V lost 7 bases and J lost 3 bases. CDR3 sequence: CASTNPGTSAPKDYGNYNEQFF. The CDR3, as DNA: TGTGCCAGCACTAATCCCGGGACTAGCGCCCCGAAAGACTACGGAAACTACAATGAGCAGTTCTTC.

The sample holds many counts of this clonotype. The CDR3 bases are TGTGCCAGCAGCTTAGTTCCTAGTTTCACCGGGGAGCTGTTTTTT. Translated, it gives CASSLVPSFTGELFF. The chain carries TRBV11-2 and TRBJ2-2; the D is unclear. Trimming took off 1 base at V and 4 bases at J, with 10 bases between the two ends. The CDR3 sequence is 15 residues long. Germline V gene sequence: CDR1 SGHAT, CDR2 FQNNGV.

This clonotype was detected ten times or more. This chain links TRBV7-2 with TRBJ2-7; 10 bases map to TRBD2. After removal of 2 bases from V and 5 bases from J, the junction contained 12 bases not matched to a gene. The CDR3 has 17 residues. The germline CDR1 and CDR2 sequences are SGHTA and FQGNSA. The DNA of the CDR3 is TGTGCCAGCAGCTTATTGGCTAGCGGGAGTCTCGTCCACGAGCAGTACTTC. This sequence encodes CASSLLASGSLVHEQYF.